This TCR beta chain was captured by sequencing in a study of blood T cell repertoires in COVID-19. Study context: Samples came from the United States, Italy and Spain, spanning acute and convalescent COVID-19.

The V gene lost 2 bases and the J gene lost 4 bases, with 10 bases spanning the gap. The CDR3 covers 15 residues. Per germline, CDR1 SGHRS and CDR2 YFSETQ. TCRdb keeps only in-frame clones here, not all; method: immunoSEQ multiplex PCR. The data hold a few hundred thousand clones, with 75% to 85% observed a single time. The TCR originated in a human donor in a cohort sampled during active COVID-19. The chain has TRBV5-1 and TRBJ1-6; D is unresolved. The sample comprised peripheral blood. CDR3: CASSFDTLYNSPLHF. The CDR3 DNA sequence: TGCGCCAGCAGCTTTGACACCTTGTATAATTCACCCCTCCACTTT.